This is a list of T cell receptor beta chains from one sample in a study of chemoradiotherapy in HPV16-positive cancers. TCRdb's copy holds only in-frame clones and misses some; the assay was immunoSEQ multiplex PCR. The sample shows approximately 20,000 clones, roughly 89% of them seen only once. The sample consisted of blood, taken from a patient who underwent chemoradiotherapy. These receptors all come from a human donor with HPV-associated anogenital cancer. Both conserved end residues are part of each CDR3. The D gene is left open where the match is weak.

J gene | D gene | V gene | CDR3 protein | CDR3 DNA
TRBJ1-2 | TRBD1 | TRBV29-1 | CSVGTGGAGYTF | TGCAGCGTCGGTACAGGGGGCGCTGGCTACACCTTC
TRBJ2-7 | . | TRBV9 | CASSVDGNYEQYF | TGTGCCAGCAGCGTTGACGGGAACTACGAGCAGTACTTC
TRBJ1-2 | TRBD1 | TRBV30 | CAWSDVGQHGYTF | TGTGCCTGGAGTGACGTGGGACAGCATGGCTACACCTTC
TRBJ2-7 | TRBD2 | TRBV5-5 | CASRPPGGAYEQYF | TGTGCCAGCAGGCCTCCGGGGGGGGCCTACGAGCAGTACTTC
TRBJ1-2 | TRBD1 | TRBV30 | CAWNRDSSYYGYTF | TGTGCCTGGAACCGGGACAGCTCTTACTATGGCTACACCTTC
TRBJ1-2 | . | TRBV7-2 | CASSLGLGQGSGGYTF | TGTGCCAGCAGCTTAGGGCTGGGGCAGGGAAGTGGAGGCTACACCTTC
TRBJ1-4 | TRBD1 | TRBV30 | CAWSEGQGEKLFF | TGTGCCTGGAGTGAAGGACAGGGGGAAAAACTGTTTTTT
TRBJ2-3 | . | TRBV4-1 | CASSSNLREDTQYF | TGCGCCAGCAGCTCGAACCTCAGGGAGGATACGCAGTATTTT
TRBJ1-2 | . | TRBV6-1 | CASSDRANYGYTF | TGTGCCAGCAGTGACAGGGCCAACTATGGCTACACCTTC
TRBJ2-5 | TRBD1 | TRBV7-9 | CASSKTGRETQYF | TGTGCCAGCAGCAAGACAGGGCGAGAGACCCAGTACTTC
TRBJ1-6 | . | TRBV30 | CAWSVSLSVEAPLHF | TGTGCCTGGAGTGTATCACTCTCAGTTGAGGCACCCCTCCACTTT
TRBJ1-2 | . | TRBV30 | CAWSLQGNYGYTF | TGTGCCTGGAGTTTGCAGGGGAACTATGGCTACACCTTC
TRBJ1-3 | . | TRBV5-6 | CASSFWVLRDTIYF | TGTGCCAGCAGCTTTTGGGTTCTCCGCGACACCATATATTTT
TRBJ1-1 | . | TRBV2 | CASSGGTKEGVTEAFF | TGTGCCAGCAGTGGGGGGACTAAGGAAGGCGTCACTGAAGCTTTCTTT
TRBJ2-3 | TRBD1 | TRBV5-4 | CASSMRTGGVDTQYF | TGTGCCAGCAGCATGCGGACAGGGGGCGTAGATACGCAGTATTTT